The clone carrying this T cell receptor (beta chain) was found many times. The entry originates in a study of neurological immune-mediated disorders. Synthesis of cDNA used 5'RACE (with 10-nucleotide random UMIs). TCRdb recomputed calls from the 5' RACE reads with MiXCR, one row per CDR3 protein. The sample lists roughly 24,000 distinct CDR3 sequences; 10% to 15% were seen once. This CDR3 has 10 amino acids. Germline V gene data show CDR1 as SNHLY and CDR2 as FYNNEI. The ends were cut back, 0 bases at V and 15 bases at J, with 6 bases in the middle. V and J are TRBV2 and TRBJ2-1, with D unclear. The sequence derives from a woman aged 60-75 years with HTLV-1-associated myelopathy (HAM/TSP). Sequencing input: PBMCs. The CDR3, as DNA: TGTGCCAGCAGTGAAGCGAAGGCGTTCTTC. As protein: CASSEAKAFF.